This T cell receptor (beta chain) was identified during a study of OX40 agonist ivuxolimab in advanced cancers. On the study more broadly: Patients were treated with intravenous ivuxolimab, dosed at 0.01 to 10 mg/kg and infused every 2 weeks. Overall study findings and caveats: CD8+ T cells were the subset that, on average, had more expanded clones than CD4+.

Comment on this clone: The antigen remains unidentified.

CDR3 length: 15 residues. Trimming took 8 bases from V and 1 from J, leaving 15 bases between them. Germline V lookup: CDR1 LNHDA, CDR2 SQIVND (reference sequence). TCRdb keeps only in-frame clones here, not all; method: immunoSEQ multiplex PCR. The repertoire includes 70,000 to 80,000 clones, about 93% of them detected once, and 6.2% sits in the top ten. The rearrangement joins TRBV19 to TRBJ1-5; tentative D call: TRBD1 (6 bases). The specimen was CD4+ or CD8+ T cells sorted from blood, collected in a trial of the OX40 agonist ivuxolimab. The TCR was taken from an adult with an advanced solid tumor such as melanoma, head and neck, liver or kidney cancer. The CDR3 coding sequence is TGTGCCAGTTCACAGGGTCCCGAGAGCAATCAGCCCCAGCATTTT. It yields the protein CASSQGPESNQPQHF.